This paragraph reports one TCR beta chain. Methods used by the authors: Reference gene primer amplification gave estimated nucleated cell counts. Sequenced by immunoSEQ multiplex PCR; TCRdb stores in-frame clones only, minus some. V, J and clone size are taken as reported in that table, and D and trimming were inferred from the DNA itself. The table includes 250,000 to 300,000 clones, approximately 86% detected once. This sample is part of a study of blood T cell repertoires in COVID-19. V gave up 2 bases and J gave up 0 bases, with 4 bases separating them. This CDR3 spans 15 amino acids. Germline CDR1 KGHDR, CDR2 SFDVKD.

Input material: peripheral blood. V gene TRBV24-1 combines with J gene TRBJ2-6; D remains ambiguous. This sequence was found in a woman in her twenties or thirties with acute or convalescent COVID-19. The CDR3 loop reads CATSDSGSGANVLTF. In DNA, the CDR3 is TGTGCCACCAGTGATTCCGGCTCTGGGGCCAACGTCCTGACTTTC.